The next 20 T cell receptor beta chains were all read from a single sample in a study of blood T cells in healthy people across ages. The use of a sample-barcoded 5' primer and a J-beta primer mix characterized a second PCR of roughly 6 to 12 cycles. TCRdb itself ran the 5' RACE reads through MiXCR, one entry per CDR3 protein. The sample comprises around 990,000 distinct CDR3 sequences, roughly two fifths of which are singletons, and about an eighth rests with the top ten. The sequenced material came from blood. These receptors originate from a young man in good health.

This clonotype came up a few times. The chain is built from TRBV3-1 and TRBJ1-1; 7 nucleotides line up with TRBD1. The germline CDR1 and CDR2 sequences are LGHDT and YNNKEL (reference sequence). With 4 bases clipped from V and 3 bases from J, the junction kept 5 bases outside the gene matches. The CDR3 is 14 amino acids. DNA for the CDR3: TGTGCCAGCAGCCCCAGGGGGATCTACACTGAAGCTTTCTTT. This gives the protein CASSPRGIYTEAFF.

This chain joins TRBV9 and TRBJ1-1; 8 nucleotides align to TRBD1. The CDR3 sequence is 16 residues long. The germline gives CDR1 SGDLS, CDR2 YYNGEE. V lost 3 bases to trimming and J lost 0 bases; unmatched junction nucleotides: 7. CDR3 amino acids: CASSDRTGLMNTEAFF. The DNA for the CDR3 is TGTGCCAGCAGCGACCGGACAGGGCTGATGAACACTGAAGCTTTCTTT. Full variable domain (rest looked up from reference TRBV9 and TRBJ1-1): DSGVTQTPKHLITATGQRVTLRCSPRSGDLSVYWYQQSLDQGLQFLIQYYNGEERAKGNILERFSAQQFPDLHSELNLSSLELGDSALYFCASSDRTGLMNTEAFFGQGTRLTVV.

The chain is built from TRBV7-9 and TRBJ1-1; no clear D gene. The CDR3 extends over 15 amino acids. Trimming cost V 0 bases and J 0 bases, with 8 bases left between them. The germline CDR1 and CDR2 sequences are SEHNR and FQNEAQ (reference sequence). CDR3 in amino acids: CASSLAAQLNTEAFF. CDR3 DNA: TGTGCCAGCAGCTTAGCGGCCCAGCTGAACACTGAAGCTTTCTTT.

This chain joins TRBV10-3 and TRBJ1-1, with 9 bases aligning to TRBD1. With 7 bases clipped from V and 1 base from J, the junction kept 10 bases outside the gene matches. The CDR3 sequence is 16 residues long. Germline assignment: CDR1 ENHRY and CDR2 SYGVKD. The DNA of the CDR3 is TGTGCCATCACGAACCGGGACAGGGCGGCGAACACTGAAGCTTTCTTT. Translating gives CAITNRDRAANTEAFF.

This clonotype occurred a few times. This chain connects TRBV30 to TRBJ2-4; D might be TRBD2 (6 bases). V was clipped by 0 bases and J by 8 bases, with 20 bases between them. Germline V gene sequence: CDR1 GTSNPN, CDR2 SVGIG (reference sequence). The CDR3 has 16 residues. The CDR3 DNA reads TGTGCCTGGAGTGTACTCAGTGGAGGGGATGGCGACATTCAGTACTTC. This encodes CAWSVLSGGDGDIQYF.

This chain connects TRBV7-2 to TRBJ2-4, with D hard to call. This CDR3 spans 14 amino acids. Trimming cost V 2 bases and J 4 bases, with 9 bases left between them. Germline values: CDR1 SGHTA, CDR2 FQGNSA. The CDR3 DNA follows: TGTGCCAGCAGCTTAAGTGGAACAAAAAACATTCAGTACTTC. The encoded protein is CASSLSGTKNIQYF.

This rearrangement joins TRBV20-1 to TRBJ2-7; 8 bases are shared with TRBD1. The J call is uncertain, as TRBJ2-5 better fits the DNA end. Germline V CDR1 and CDR2: DFQATT, SNEGSKA (reference sequence). The CDR3 extends over 14 amino acids. The CDR3: CSARGTGSRETQYF. CDR3 DNA sequence: TGCAGTGCTAGAGGGACAGGGTCGAGGGAGACCCAGTACTTC.

The chain links TRBV29-1 to TRBJ2-5; D call uncertain. Trimming took 7 bases from V and 4 from J, leaving 13 bases between them. Germline V gene sequence: CDR1 SQVTM, CDR2 ANQGSEA. The CDR3 has 12 amino acids. The CDR3 here is CSATPSGETQYF. The CDR3 DNA reads as TGCAGCGCAACGCCCTCGGGAGAGACCCAGTACTTC.

The chain couples TRBV20-1 to TRBJ1-4; TRBD1 might be the D (6 bases). The V and J ends lost 3 bases and 7 bases respectively, with 15 bases between them. This CDR3 has 14 amino acids. The germline V gene has CDR1 DFQATT and CDR2 SNEGSKA (reference sequence). The CDR3 DNA sequence: TGCAGTGCTAGGGAGACAGGCAGGACTGAAAAACTGTTTTTT. Its translation is CSARETGRTEKLFF.

The chain combines TRBV6-2 or TRBV6-3 with TRBJ1-1; 8 nucleotides agree with TRBD1. Germline V gene sequence: CDR1 MNHEY, CDR2 SVGEGT. The junction had 12 bases not matched to a gene; V was cut back by 7 bases and J by 11 bases. The CDR3 extends over 13 amino acids. The CDR3 loop reads CASTWDRQVRAFF. CDR3 DNA sequence: TGTGCCAGCACCTGGGACAGGCAGGTTCGGGCTTTCTTT.

The V gene is TRBV5-1, the J gene TRBJ1-2; 8 bases are shared with TRBD1. The germline gives CDR1 SGHRS, CDR2 YFSETQ. The junction had 7 bases not matched to a gene; V was cut back by 4 bases and J by 5 bases. This CDR3 contains 14 residues. The DNA for the CDR3 is TGCGCCAGCAGCACACCCACAGGGGGATATGGCTACACCTTC. Amino acid sequence: CASSTPTGGYGYTF.

This chain joins TRBV7-3 and TRBJ2-1, with D perhaps TRBD2 (6 bases). This CDR3 has 15 residues. The germline CDR1 and CDR2 sequences are SGHTA and FQGTGA. Trimming shortened V by 2 bases and J by 2 bases, and 10 bases separated the two germline ends. This chain's CDR3 is CASSLDVAAYNEQFF. The CDR3 DNA is TGTGCCAGCAGCTTAGATGTAGCGGCCTACAATGAGCAGTTCTTC.

V and J are TRBV12-5 and TRBJ1-2, with no clear D. V was clipped by 1 base and J by 4 bases, with 16 bases between them. The CDR3 loop spans 16 amino acids. The germline V gene encodes CDR1 LGHNT and CDR2 FRNRAP. This chain's CDR3 is CASGLASDGLTYGYTF. In DNA form, the CDR3 reads TGTGCTAGTGGTTTGGCCTCGGACGGGTTAACCTATGGCTACACCTTC. The variable domain in full, completed from reference TRBV12-5 and TRBJ1-2, reads DARVTQTPRHKVTEMGQEVTMRCQPILGHNTVFWYRQTMMQGLELLAYFRNRAPLDDSGMPKDRFSAEMPDATLATLKIQPSEPRDSAVYFCASGLASDGLTYGYTFGSGTRLTVV.

This chain uses TRBV4-2 with TRBJ2-3; weak D call: TRBD1 (6 bases). Germline CDR1 is LGHNA and CDR2 is YNFKEQ. The CDR3 is 17 residues long. V was shortened by 0 bases and J by 4 bases, with 17 bases between the two germline ends. The CDR3 loop reads CASSQEVRLAGADTQYF. The CDR3 DNA sequence: TGTGCCAGCAGCCAAGAGGTCCGGCTAGCAGGGGCAGATACGCAGTATTTT.

In DNA, the CDR3 is TGTGCCAGCAGCCGTGGGGCAAACGTGGGTGGTGAGCAGTTCTTC. Protein: CASSRGANVGGEQFF. This chain uses TRBV6-5 with TRBJ2-1; maybe TRBD1 (5 bases). The CDR3 extends over 15 amino acids. From germline, CDR1 is MNHEY and CDR2 SVGAGI. V lost 6 bases and J 9 bases, leaving 21 bases between the germline ends.

V is TRBV20-1 and J is TRBJ1-1; D is ambiguous. V lost 6 bases and J 3 bases, leaving 14 bases between the germline ends. Germline loops: CDR1 DFQATT, CDR2 SNEGSKA (reference sequence). The CDR3 spans 13 residues. CDR3 sequence: CSATRVSDTEAFF. As DNA, the CDR3 is TGCAGTGCCACAAGGGTGTCGGACACTGAAGCTTTCTTT.

The chain combines TRBV7-9 with TRBJ2-1; possibly TRBD1 or TRBD2 for D (5 bases each). Germline CDR1 and CDR2: SEHNR and FQNEAQ (reference sequence). The CDR3 runs 15 residues. Trimming took off 5 bases at V and 5 bases at J, with 16 bases between the two ends. The CDR3 is CASSPRGGQDNEQFF. The CDR3 region has the DNA TGTGCCAGCAGCCCCCGGGGCGGCCAAGACAATGAGCAGTTCTTC.

V gene TRBV2 combines with J gene TRBJ2-1, with 9 bases that match TRBD2. The junction had 11 bases not matched to a gene; V was cut back by 5 bases and J by 6 bases. The germline V gene has CDR1 SNHLY and CDR2 FYNNEI. The CDR3 loop spans 16 amino acids. The CDR3 protein is CASSSSLAGESNEQFF. CDR3 coding DNA: TGTGCCAGCAGTTCGAGCTTAGCGGGGGAGAGCAATGAGCAGTTCTTC.

This clonotype has a handful of counts. The V gene is TRBV4-3, the J gene TRBJ1-6; D call uncertain. Trimming left V 0 bases short and J 9 bases short, with 18 bases between. Germline CDR1 is LGHNA and CDR2 is YSLEER. The CDR3 is made up of 17 amino acids. Here the CDR3 DNA reads TGCGCCAGCAGCCAAGATTCGGTCGGGGATCCGAGTTCACCCCTCCACTTT. Amino acids: CASSQDSVGDPSSPLHF.

This clonotype was picked up a small number of times. J is TRBJ1-1 and V is TRBV29-1, with D possibly matching TRBD1 (5 bases). This CDR3 has 14 amino acids. The V gene lost 5 bases and the J gene lost 4 bases, with 17 bases spanning the gap. CDR1 and CDR2 from the germline V gene are SQVTM and ANQGSEA. CDR3: CSVSIGVLGTEAFF. The CDR3 bases are TGCAGCGTTTCTATAGGGGTTCTGGGCACTGAAGCTTTCTTT.